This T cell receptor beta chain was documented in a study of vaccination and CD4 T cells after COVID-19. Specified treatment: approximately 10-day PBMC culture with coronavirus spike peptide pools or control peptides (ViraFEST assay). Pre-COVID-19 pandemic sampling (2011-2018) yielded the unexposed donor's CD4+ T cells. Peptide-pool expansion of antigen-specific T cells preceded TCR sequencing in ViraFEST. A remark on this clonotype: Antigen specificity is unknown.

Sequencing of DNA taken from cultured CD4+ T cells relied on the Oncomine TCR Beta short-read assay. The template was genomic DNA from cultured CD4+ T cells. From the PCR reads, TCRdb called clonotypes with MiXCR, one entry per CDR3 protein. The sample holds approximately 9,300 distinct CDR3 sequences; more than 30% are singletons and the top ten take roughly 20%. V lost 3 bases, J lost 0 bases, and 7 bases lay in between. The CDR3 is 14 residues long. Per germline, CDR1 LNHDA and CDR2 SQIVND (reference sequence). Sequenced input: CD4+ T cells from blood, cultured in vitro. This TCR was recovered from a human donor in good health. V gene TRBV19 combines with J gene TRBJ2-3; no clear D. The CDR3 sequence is CASSILGSTDTQYF. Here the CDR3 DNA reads TGTGCCAGTAGTATCTTAGGAAGCACAGATACGCAGTATTTT.